This T cell receptor beta chain emerged from a study of radiation and T cells in renal cell carcinoma. Whole-study results and caveats: From baseline, blood top tumor clonotypes peaked at 2 weeks post-radiation.

Time point described: blood 2 weeks post-SBRT. Treatment given: 15 Gy SBRT to primary tumor, nephrectomy 4 weeks later. After SBRT, blood was collected at 2 and 4 weeks, plus baseline. The table came from immunoSEQ multiplex PCR; TCRdb's copy has only in-frame clones and leaves some out. The repertoire holds 70,000 to 90,000 clones, just over 85% seen once, with approximately 22% in the top ten. Concerning this clone: Its antigen is not known. The limits of the CDR3 on the DNA are not certain, so only TCRdb's listed CDR3 is given.

The TCR originated in a woman between 45 and 65 years old with renal cell carcinoma. Sequencing used blood, obtained from a patient whose treatment included radiotherapy and nephrectomy.

The CDR3 sequence is CASTSGGTIYGYTF. The chain couples TRBV19 to TRBJ1-2. The CDR3 numbers 14 amino acids, ends counted. Germline assignment: CDR1 LNHDA and CDR2 SQIVND (reference sequence).